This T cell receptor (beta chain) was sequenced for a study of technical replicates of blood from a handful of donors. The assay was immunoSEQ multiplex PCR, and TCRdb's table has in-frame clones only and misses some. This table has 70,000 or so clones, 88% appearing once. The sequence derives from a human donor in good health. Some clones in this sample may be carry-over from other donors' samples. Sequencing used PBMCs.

The chain's CDR3 is CASSFIGLTLVDTQYF. In DNA, the CDR3 is TGTGCCAGCAGCTTTATAGGACTTACCCTTGTAGATACGCAGTATTTT. The chain uses TRBV5-4 and TRBJ2-3; tentative D call: TRBD2 (5 bases). From germline, CDR1 is SGHNT and CDR2 YYREEE (reference sequence). This CDR3 is 16 amino acids long. V was cut by 2 bases and J by 5 bases, with 18 bases left in between.